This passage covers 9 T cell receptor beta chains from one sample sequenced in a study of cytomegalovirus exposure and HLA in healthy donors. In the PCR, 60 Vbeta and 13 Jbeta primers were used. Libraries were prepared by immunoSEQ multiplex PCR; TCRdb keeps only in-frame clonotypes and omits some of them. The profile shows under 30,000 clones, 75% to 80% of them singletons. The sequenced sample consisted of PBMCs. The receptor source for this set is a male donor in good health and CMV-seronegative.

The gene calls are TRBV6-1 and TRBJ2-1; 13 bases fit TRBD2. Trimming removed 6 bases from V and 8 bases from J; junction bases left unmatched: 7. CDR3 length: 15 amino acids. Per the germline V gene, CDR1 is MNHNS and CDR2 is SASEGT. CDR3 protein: CASRRTSGGDYEQFF. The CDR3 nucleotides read TGTGCCAGCAGACGGACTAGCGGGGGAGATTATGAGCAGTTCTTC.

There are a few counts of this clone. CDR3: CASSLKTGPGEQYF. CDR3 bases: TGTGCCAGCAGCCTAAAGACAGGGCCGGGCGAGCAGTACTTC. The V gene is TRBV7-9, the J gene TRBJ2-5; 7 positions agree with TRBD1. The better agreement between TRBJ2-7 and the DNA end casts doubt on the J call. Germline loops: CDR1 SEHNR, CDR2 FQNEAQ (reference sequence). CDR3 length: 14 amino acids.

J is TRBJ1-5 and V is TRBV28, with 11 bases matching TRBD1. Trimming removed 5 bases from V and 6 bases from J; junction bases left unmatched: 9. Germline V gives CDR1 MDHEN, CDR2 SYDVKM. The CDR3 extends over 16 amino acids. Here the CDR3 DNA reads TGTGCCAGCAGTCCCACCGGGACAGGGGGTATTCAGCCCCAGCATTTT. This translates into CASSPTGTGGIQPQHF.

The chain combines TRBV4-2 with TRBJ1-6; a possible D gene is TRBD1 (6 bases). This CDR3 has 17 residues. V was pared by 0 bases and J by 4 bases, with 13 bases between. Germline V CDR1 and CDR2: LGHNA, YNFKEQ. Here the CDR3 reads CASSQDQTGLYNSPLHF. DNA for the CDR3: TGTGCCAGCAGCCAAGATCAGACAGGCCTATATAATTCACCCCTCCACTTT.

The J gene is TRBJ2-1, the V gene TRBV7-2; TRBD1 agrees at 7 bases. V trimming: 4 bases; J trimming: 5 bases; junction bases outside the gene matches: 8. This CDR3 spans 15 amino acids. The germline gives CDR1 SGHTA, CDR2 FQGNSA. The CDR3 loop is CASSYFGQVHNEQFF. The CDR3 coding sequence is TGTGCCAGCAGCTACTTCGGACAGGTACACAATGAGCAGTTCTTC.

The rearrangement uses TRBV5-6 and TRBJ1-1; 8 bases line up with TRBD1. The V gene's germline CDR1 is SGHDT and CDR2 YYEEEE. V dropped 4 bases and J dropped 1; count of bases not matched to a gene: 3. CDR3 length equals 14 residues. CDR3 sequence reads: CASSRTGSNTEAFF. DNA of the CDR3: TGTGCCAGCAGCAGGACAGGGTCGAACACTGAAGCTTTCTTT.

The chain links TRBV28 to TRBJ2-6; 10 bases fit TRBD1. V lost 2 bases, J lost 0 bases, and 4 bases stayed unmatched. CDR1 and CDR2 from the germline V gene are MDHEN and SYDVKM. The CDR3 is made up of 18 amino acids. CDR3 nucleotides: TGTGCCAGCAGTTTAATCGGGGACAGGGGCTCTGGGGCCAACGTCCTGACTTTC. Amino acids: CASSLIGDRGSGANVLTF.

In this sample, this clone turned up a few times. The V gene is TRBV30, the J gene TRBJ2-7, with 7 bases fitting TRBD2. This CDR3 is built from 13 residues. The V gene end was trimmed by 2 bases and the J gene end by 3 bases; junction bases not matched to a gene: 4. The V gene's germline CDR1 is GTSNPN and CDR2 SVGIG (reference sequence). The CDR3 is CAWSPSGGYEQYF. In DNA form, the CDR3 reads TGTGCCTGGAGTCCTAGCGGAGGCTACGAGCAGTACTTC.

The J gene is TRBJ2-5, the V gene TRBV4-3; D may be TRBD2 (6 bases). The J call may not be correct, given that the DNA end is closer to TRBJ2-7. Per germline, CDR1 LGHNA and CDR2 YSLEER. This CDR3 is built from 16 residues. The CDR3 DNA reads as TGCGCCAGCAGCCAGGACTGGGGGACTTTCTCCTACGAGCAGTACTTC. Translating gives CASSQDWGTFSYEQYF.